Listed below are T cell receptor beta chains from one sample, sequenced in a study of T cells in Graves' hyperthyroidism and ophthalmopathy. Each CDR3 protein gets one entry after TCRdb re-called the multiplex PCR reads with MiXCR. Of about 400,000 distinct CDR3 sequences in the sample, roughly 15% were seen once. The sequenced sample was blood. These receptors all stem from a woman in her 30s with Graves' ophthalmopathy. Both conserved end residues are part of each CDR3. The D gene is left open where the match is weak. Clone sizes are given selectively: once, few, many, or a class where the clone is expanded.

V	size	J	D	DNA	CDR3
TRBV4-2	-	TRBJ2-7	-	TGTGCCAGCAGCCAAGACCCAAGACCCGAGCAGTACTTC	CASSQDPRPEQYF
TRBV7-8	many	TRBJ1-1	-	TGTGCCAGCAGCCCAGAGACAGAATCGGAACACTCTGAAGCTTTCTTT	CASSPETESEHSEAFF
TRBV12-3/TRBV12-4	-	TRBJ2-5	TRBD2	TGTGCCAGCAGCCAGGGGGGACTAGCGGTACAAGAGACCCAGTACTTC	CASSQGGLAVQETQYF
TRBV5-1	-	TRBJ2-3	-	TGCGCCAGCAGATCGAACACGGACCGCACAGATACGCAGTATTTT	CASRSNTDRTDTQYF
TRBV5-1	many	TRBJ1-1	TRBD1	TGCGCCAGCAGCCGGCCAGGGGGCAACACTGAAGCTTTCTTT	CASSRPGGNTEAFF
TRBV20-1	many	TRBJ1-5	TRBD1	TGCAGTGCTGAGACAGGGCTTAGCAATCAGCCCCAGCATTTT	CSAETGLSNQPQHF
TRBV7-8	once	TRBJ2-7	-	TGTGCCAGCAGCTTAACAGGGTTGGGCTCCTACGAGCAGTACTTC	CASSLTGLGSYEQYF
TRBV20-1	-	TRBJ2-6	-	TGCAGTGCTATCCCAGGGGGGGGGGGGGCCAACGTCCTGACTTTC	CSAIPGGGGANVLTF
TRBV9	-	TRBJ2-5	TRBD2	TGTGCCACCAGCCGGGGGGGCGGGGGGGGGGAGACCCAGTACTTC	CATSRGGGGGETQYF
TRBV19	-	TRBJ1-1	-	TGTGCCAGTACCTGGGTTAGGACTGAAGCTTTCTTT	CASTWVRTEAFF
TRBV3-1	many	TRBJ1-2	TRBD1	TGTGCCAGCAGCCTGACAGGGGGTAAAGGCTACACCTTC	CASSLTGGKGYTF
TRBV11-2	many	TRBJ2-5	TRBD2	TGTGCCAGCAGCTACTTAGCGGGGGGGCCGGAGACCCAGTACTTC	CASSYLAGGPETQYF
TRBV11-2	many	TRBJ1-1	-	TGTGCCAGCAGCTTACTGTCGGACACTGAAGCTTTCTTT	CASSLLSDTEAFF
TRBV24-1	many	TRBJ2-2	-	TGTGCCACCATGGCCCCGGCGGACACCGGGGAGCTGTTTTTT	CATMAPADTGELFF
TRBV5-6	many	TRBJ1-5	TRBD1	TGTGCCAGCAGCTTGAATCGGGGACAGGGCCATCAGCCCCAGCATTTT	CASSLNRGQGHQPQHF
TRBV6-1	few	TRBJ2-3	-	TGTGCCAGCAGCTCGAAAAACAGGGGAGGGTTCACAGATACGCAGTATTTT	CASSSKNRGGFTDTQYF
TRBV7-2	many	TRBJ1-6	-	TGTGCCAGCAGCTTAATAGAAAGGGATTCACCCCTCCACTTT	CASSLIERDSPLHF
TRBV9	few	TRBJ2-1	TRBD1	TGTGCCAGCAGCGCATCCGGGACAGGGCACAATGAGCAGTTCTTC	CASSASGTGHNEQFF
TRBV19	-	TRBJ2-7	TRBD2	TGTGCCAGTAGTATTTCGACTTTATCGGGACTAGCGGGGCTTGGGTCCTACGAGCAGTACTTC	CASSISTLSGLAGLGSYEQYF
TRBV6-1	many	TRBJ2-1	-	TGTGCCAGCAGTGATGGATTTGGGGACACAGTAAACAATGAGCAGTTCTTC	CASSDGFGDTVNNEQFF
TRBV24-1	many	TRBJ2-3	-	TGTGCCACCAGTGATCGGGACTTCTCGAAGACAGATACGCAGTATTTT	CATSDRDFSKTDTQYF
TRBV11-2	many	TRBJ2-3	-	TGTGCCAGCAGCCTTAGGGATCCAAGCACAGATACGCAGTATTTT	CASSLRDPSTDTQYF
TRBV12-3/TRBV12-4	many	TRBJ2-3	TRBD2	TGTGCCAGCACTCGGGGGGGCAATATCCGCACAGATACGCAGTATTTT	CASTRGGNIRTDTQYF
TRBV25-1	-	TRBJ2-1	-	TGTGCCAGCAGTGAATACGACTGGTCAGGGACTGGGAATGAGCAGTTCTTC	CASSEYDWSGTGNEQFF
TRBV5-6	many	TRBJ2-5	TRBD1	TGTGCCAGCAGCAGTCCCGGGACAGGGTTGGAGACCCAGTACTTC	CASSSPGTGLETQYF
TRBV15	-	TRBJ1-5	TRBD1	TGTGCCACCAGCCTGACAGGGATTAGCAATCAGCCCCAGCATTTT	CATSLTGISNQPQHF
TRBV10-3	-	TRBJ2-7	-	TGTGCCATTCGACCCTACGAGCAGTACTTC	CAIRPYEQYF
TRBV4-1	-	TRBJ2-7	-	TGCGCCAGCAGCAAAGCGGGACAGACTTACGAGCAGTACTTC	CASSKAGQTYEQYF
TRBV30	many	TRBJ2-6	-	TGTGCCTGGAGACCGACAGTCCGCTCGGGGGCCAACGTCCTGACTTTC	CAWRPTVRSGANVLTF
TRBV27	-	TRBJ1-1	-	TGTGCCAGCAGTCCCAGGGACTTCACTGAAGCTTTCTTT	CASSPRDFTEAFF
TRBV5-1	many	TRBJ2-2	-	TGCGCCAGCAGCCCCCGGACATCCAGGAACACCGGGGAGCTGTTTTTT	CASSPRTSRNTGELFF
TRBV20-1	-	TRBJ1-4	TRBD1	TGCAGTGCTAGAATGGGACAGGGGGATGAAAAACTGTTTTTT	CSARMGQGDEKLFF
TRBV11-2	many	TRBJ2-7	-	TGTGCCAGCAGCTTTCAGAGCTACGAGCAGTACTTC	CASSFQSYEQYF
TRBV7-2	many	TRBJ2-7	TRBD1	TGTGCCAGCAGCACGACGGGACAGGGGTCCAACGAGCAGTACTTC	CASSTTGQGSNEQYF
TRBV9	few	TRBJ1-1	-	TGTGCCAGCAGCGTAATGGGGCGCGGGACTGAAGCTTTCTTT	CASSVMGRGTEAFF
TRBV4-1	-	TRBJ2-2	TRBD2	TGCGCCAGCAGCCAAACCGCCGGGACTAGCGGGGGGGCCACGAACACCGGGGAGCTGTTTTTT	CASSQTAGTSGGATNTGELFF
TRBV27	many	TRBJ2-2	-	TGTGCCAGCAGTTTCTATACAGGGTCGCAGGCCTACTCCGGGGAGCTGTTTTTT	CASSFYTGSQAYSGELFF
TRBV12-3/TRBV12-4	many	TRBJ1-1	-	TGTGCCAGCAGCCGAGGGGGCACTGAAGCTTTCTTT	CASSRGGTEAFF
TRBV6-1	-	TRBJ2-3	-	TGTGCCAGCGATCTGCGCGGGGTGGCAGATACGCAGTATTTT	CASDLRGVADTQYF
TRBV5-6	many	TRBJ1-1	TRBD1	TGTGCCAGCAACCTTGGGACAGGGAAGGTTGAAGCTTTCTTT	CASNLGTGKVEAFF
TRBV11-2	-	TRBJ1-5	TRBD1	TGTGCCAGCAGCTCCAGACAGGGTCAGCCCCAGCATTTT	CASSSRQGQPQHF
TRBV19	few	TRBJ2-3	TRBD1	TGTGCCAGTAGAAAAGGCCGGGACAGGCGGTCCACAGATACGCAGTATTTT	CASRKGRDRRSTDTQYF
TRBV27	many	TRBJ1-1	-	TGTGCCAGCAGGAGACCTGGGCCCCGATTTGAAGCTTTCTTT	CASRRPGPRFEAFF
TRBV30	many	TRBJ1-2	-	TGTGCCTGGAGTGTCGGCGTTGGCTACACCTTC	CAWSVGVGYTF
TRBV11-3	few	TRBJ2-6	-	TGTGCCAGCAGCACGCGACCAGGGTCTGGGGCCAACGTCCTGACTTTC	CASSTRPGSGANVLTF
TRBV6-1	-	TRBJ1-5	-	TGTGCCAGCAGTGAGGGGCGGGGTCCGAATCAGCCCCAGCATTTT	CASSEGRGPNQPQHF
TRBV18	many	TRBJ2-7	TRBD1	TGTGCCAGCTCACAGGGGGCCGGGGAGCAGTACTTC	CASSQGAGEQYF
TRBV9	-	TRBJ1-2	-	TGTGCCAGCAGCGGAGGCGCGAGGGACTATGGCTACACCTTC	CASSGGARDYGYTF
TRBV20-1	many	TRBJ2-7	TRBD1	TGCAGTGCTAGTCCCTGGGACAGAAACTACGAGCAGTACTTC	CSASPWDRNYEQYF
TRBV29-1	-	TRBJ2-3	TRBD1	TGCAGCGTTCGATTGGGGACAGGGGGAGGAGATACGCAGTATTTT	CSVRLGTGGGDTQYF